This TCR beta chain was sequenced during a study of blood T cells in healthy people across ages. This CDR3 contains 18 residues. V gave up 6 bases and J gave up 0 bases; unmatched junction bases: 12. The V gene's germline CDR1 is DFQATT and CDR2 SNEGSKA (reference sequence). On this clonotype itself: Antigen specificity is unknown.

General study findings and limits: Observed TCR beta diversity showed a strong correlation with the percentage of naive T cells as measured by flow cytometry.

The second PCR ran about 6 to 12 cycles with a sample-barcoded 5' primer and J-beta primers. TCRdb ran MiXCR on the 5' RACE reads and lists one entry per CDR3 protein. The sample yields hundreds of thousands of distinct CDR3 sequences, 45% to 50% seen once. The clonotype originates from a woman aged 55-70 years in good health. The chain carries TRBV20-1 and TRBJ1-6; 9 bases are a match to TRBD1. Sequenced input: blood. CDR3 nucleotides: TGCAGTGCCTCGGCCGGGACAGGGTCCAGCTCCTATAATTCACCCCTCCACTTT. This gives the protein CSASAGTGSSSYNSPLHF.